This TCR beta chain was recovered during a study of metastatic and nonmetastatic thyroid tumors. Study overall: Repertoire comparison spanned blood and tumor or nodule tissue of malignant and benign thyroid patients.

Every patient underwent thyroid surgery untreated. Study-wide points: Reportedly, malignant thyroid tumors had significantly higher TCR beta diversity than benign nodules, in blood and tumor.

TCRdb re-called clones via MiXCR from the PCR reads. The table has around 20,000 clones, about 15% seen once. V was clipped by 6 bases and J by 6 bases; unmatched bases: 8. The CDR3 length is 14 residues. This clone was counted many times. What it binds is not known. V and J are TRBV12-3 or TRBV12-4 and TRBJ2-3; TRBD1 agrees at 8 bases. The source is a male donor with papillary thyroid cancer or a benign thyroid nodule (not recorded which). Some clones in this sample may be carry-over from other donors' samples. Sequenced: blood. The chain's CDR3 is CASSKDRGSDTQYF. CDR3 DNA sequence: TGTGCCAGCAGCAAAGACAGGGGATCGGATACGCAGTATTTT.